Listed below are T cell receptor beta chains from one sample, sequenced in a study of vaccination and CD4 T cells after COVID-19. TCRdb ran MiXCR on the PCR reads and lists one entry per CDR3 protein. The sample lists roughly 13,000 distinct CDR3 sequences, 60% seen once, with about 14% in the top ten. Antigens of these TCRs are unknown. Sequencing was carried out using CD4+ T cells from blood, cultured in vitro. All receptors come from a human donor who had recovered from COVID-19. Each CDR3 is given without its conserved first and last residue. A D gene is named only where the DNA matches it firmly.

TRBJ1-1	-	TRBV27	ASSFRAKNTEAF
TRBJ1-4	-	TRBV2	ASGRTTANEKLF
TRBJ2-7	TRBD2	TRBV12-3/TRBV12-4	ASRVAGGYEQY
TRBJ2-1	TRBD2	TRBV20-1	SASGGRALNEQF
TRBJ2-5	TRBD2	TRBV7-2	ASSPPSGGYQETQY
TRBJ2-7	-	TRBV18	ASSPDTRAGYEQY
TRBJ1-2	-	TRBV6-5	ASSYSRIPGAGVYGYT
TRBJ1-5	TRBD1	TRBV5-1	ASSPGTGNQPQH
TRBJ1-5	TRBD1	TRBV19	ASSDRGNDGNQPQH
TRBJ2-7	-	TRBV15	ATSREASSYEQY
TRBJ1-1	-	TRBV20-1	SAHFPGGRTEAF
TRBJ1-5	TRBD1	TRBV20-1	SANRGEGNQPQH
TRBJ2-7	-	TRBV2	ASAEQTGTYEQY
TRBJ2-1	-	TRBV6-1	ASGIAGSYNEQF
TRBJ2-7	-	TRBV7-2	ASSSDPLLDDDPYEQY
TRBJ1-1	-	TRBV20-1	SARDRVRGTEAF
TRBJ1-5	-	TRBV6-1	ASSNSWEGQPQH
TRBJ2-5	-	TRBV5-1	ASSLAQETQY
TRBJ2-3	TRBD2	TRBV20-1	SASTAGLAGGADTQY
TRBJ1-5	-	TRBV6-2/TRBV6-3	ASSSGSQPQH
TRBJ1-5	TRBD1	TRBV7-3	ASSGRQGRQPQH
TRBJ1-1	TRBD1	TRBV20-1	SATGTGRWDTEAF
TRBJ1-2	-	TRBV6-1	ASSEGNLYGYT
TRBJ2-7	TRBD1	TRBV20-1	SARFEGTGVREQY
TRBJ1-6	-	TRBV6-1	AGQSSYNSPLH
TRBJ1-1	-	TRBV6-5	ASSYLAHTEAF